One sample yielded the 15 T cell receptor beta chains listed below, sequenced in a study of somatic mutations in cytotoxic T cells in rheumatoid arthritis. Assay: immunoSEQ multiplex PCR; the TCRdb copy retains only in-frame clones and omits some. This sample has 20,000 to 25,000 clones, with just under 80% found just once. The sequenced sample consisted of CD8+ T cells sorted from blood. These receptors all stem from an adult with rheumatoid arthritis.

This clone was detected only once. This rearrangement joins TRBV6-5 to TRBJ1-4, with D unclear. The V end lost 2 bases, the J end lost 8 bases, and 9 bases lay between the germline ends. In germline, CDR1 is MNHEY, CDR2 SVGAGI. The CDR3 runs 13 residues. Written as DNA, the CDR3 is TGTGCCAGCAGTTACGGGGTAGGGGAAAAACTGTTTTTT. Translating gives CASSYGVGEKLFF.

The J gene is TRBJ1-1, the V gene TRBV11-2; a possible D gene is TRBD1 (6 bases). CDR1 is SGHAT, CDR2 FQNNGV, per germline. Trimming removed 6 bases from V and 11 bases from J, with 22 bases in between. CDR3 length: 14 amino acids. CDR3 region: CASSWGGASGWAFF. The CDR3, as DNA: TGTGCCAGCAGTTGGGGGGGGGCCTCAGGATGGGCTTTCTTT.

The chain has TRBV25-1 and TRBJ2-1; TRBD1 matches 7 bases. This CDR3 contains 13 residues. The germline V gene encodes CDR1 MGHDK and CDR2 SYGVNS. Trimming removed 4 bases from V and 6 bases from J; junction bases left unmatched: 3. CDR3 in DNA: TGTGCCAGCAGTGGACCAGGGGGCAATGAGCAGTTCTTC. It specifies CASSGPGGNEQFF.

The chain joins TRBV6-1 to TRBJ1-5, with a possible D match to TRBD1 (5 bases). V dropped 2 bases and J dropped 5 bases, with 16 bases sitting between them. The CDR3 covers 16 residues. Germline V gene data show CDR1 as MNHNS and CDR2 as SASEGT. CDR3 region: CASSERWRTGHQPQHF. In DNA, the CDR3 is TGTGCCAGCAGTGAAAGGTGGAGGACGGGGCATCAGCCCCAGCATTTT.

The rearrangement joins TRBV6-6 to TRBJ2-7; D call uncertain. CDR1 and CDR2 from the germline V gene are MNHNY and SVGAGI (reference sequence). CDR3 length equals 12 residues. Trimming took 0 bases from V and 7 from J, leaving 7 bases between them. The DNA for the CDR3 is TGTGCCAGCAGTTACTCGACCGGAGAGCAGTACTTC. This codes for CASSYSTGEQYF.

This chain connects TRBV12-5 to TRBJ2-7; D is undetermined. This CDR3 has 13 residues. V was clipped by 3 bases and J by 2 bases, with 8 bases between them. Germline V gives CDR1 LGHNT, CDR2 FRNRAP. DNA of the CDR3: TGTGCTAGTGGTTTAGGCCTAGCCTACGAGCAGTACTTC. Translated: CASGLGLAYEQYF.

The count of this clone is one. V and J are TRBV6-6 and TRBJ1-2; no definite D call. Between the trimmed V and J ends, which lost 2 bases and 2 bases, there was a span of 9 bases. Germline V lookup: CDR1 MNHNY, CDR2 SVGAGI (reference sequence). The CDR3 is 14 amino acids. CDR3: CASSYQTENYGYTF. CDR3 bases: TGTGCCAGCAGTTACCAGACGGAGAACTATGGCTACACCTTC.

This chain joins TRBV15 and TRBJ2-7, with unresolved D. The length of the CDR3 is 13 residues. V was trimmed by 5 bases and J by 5 bases, leaving 13 bases between them. The germline gives CDR1 LNHNV, CDR2 YYDKDF (reference sequence). CDR3 sequence (DNA): TGTGCCACCAGCCCTGGTGGGCTCGACGAGCAGTACTTC. Translated, it gives CATSPGGLDEQYF.

This rearrangement joins TRBV14 to TRBJ2-7; D possibly corresponds to TRBD2 (5 bases). The CDR3 is 12 amino acids. V was trimmed by 4 bases and J by 6 bases, leaving 10 bases between them. Germline CDR1 and CDR2: SGHDN and FVKESK. The CDR3 coding sequence is TGTGCCAGCAGCCCCACCGGGGTCGAGCAGTACTTC. Its protein product is CASSPTGVEQYF.

The V call is TRBV7-2, the J call TRBJ2-3; 8 positions agree with TRBD2. Losses at the gene ends were 3 bases for V and 4 bases for J; bases not matched to a gene: 6. CDR1 and CDR2 from the germline V gene are SGHTA and FQGNSA. The CDR3 runs to 15 residues. The CDR3 reads CASSFSGVKADTQYF. The DNA for the CDR3 is TGTGCCAGCAGCTTTAGCGGGGTAAAGGCAGATACGCAGTATTTT.

The V gene is TRBV4-3, the J gene TRBJ1-2, with 7 nucleotides matching TRBD1. V lost 1 base and J lost 10; bases outside the gene matches: 6. In germline, CDR1 is LGHNA, CDR2 YSLEER. The CDR3 extends over 13 amino acids. CDR3 sequence reads: CASSQGAGTAYTF. The CDR3 DNA reads TGCGCCAGCAGCCAAGGGGCAGGGACAGCCTACACCTTC.

This rearrangement joins TRBV13 to TRBJ2-1; D not resolved. Trimming stripped 5 bases from V and 0 bases from J, with 14 bases between. The CDR3 is 16 amino acids. Per the germline V gene, CDR1 is PRHDT and CDR2 is FYEKMQ (reference sequence). CDR3 residues: CASSGNEADSYNEQFF. DNA of the CDR3: TGTGCCAGCAGCGGTAATGAGGCGGACTCCTACAATGAGCAGTTCTTC.

The gene calls are TRBV4-3 and TRBJ2-4; 8 bases match TRBD1. The CDR3 consists of 15 residues. Germline assignment: CDR1 LGHNA and CDR2 YSLEER. The V and J ends lost 4 bases and 1 base, in that order; junction bases with no gene match: 3. In DNA, the CDR3 is TGCGCCAGCAGCCCGACAGGGGACGCCAAAAACATTCAGTACTTC. As protein: CASSPTGDAKNIQYF.

The V and J genes are TRBV6-5 and TRBJ2-3, with D perhaps being TRBD1 or TRBD2 (6 bases each). The CDR3 runs to 15 residues. Trimming took 0 bases from V and 6 from J, leaving 13 bases between them. Germline-derived CDR1 and CDR2 are MNHEY and SVGAGI. The CDR3 bases are TGTGCCAGCAGTTACTCAGGGGGGTCGGCGGATACGCAGTATTTT. It codes for CASSYSGGSADTQYF.

The chain combines TRBV15 with TRBJ1-1; no clear D. V was trimmed by 4 bases and J by 0 bases, leaving 12 bases between them. The CDR3 contains 15 residues. CDR1 and CDR2 from the germline V gene are LNHNV and YYDKDF (reference sequence). The CDR3 protein is CATSIGWAMNTEAFF. CDR3 coding DNA: TGTGCCACCAGCATCGGATGGGCAATGAACACTGAAGCTTTCTTT.